Following are 21 T cell receptor beta chains from one sample sequenced in a study of T-cell reconstitution after alpha-beta-depleted transplantation in children. Preparation of the TCRbeta library used unique molecular identifiers. TCRdb independently ran MiXCR on the PCR reads; one entry per CDR3 protein. The table lists approximately 130,000 distinct CDR3 sequences, roughly 10% of them singletons. Sequencing used PBMCs, mostly from graft donor cells, obtained 180 days after TCRalphabeta/CD19-depleted stem cell transplant. The receptors were gathered from a girl under three years old who had a stem cell transplant for combined immunodeficiency, so the T cells may come from the graft donor.

This clonotype was seen a handful of times. J is TRBJ2-6 and V is TRBV20-1; D gene ambiguous. V was clipped by 3 bases and J by 1 base, with 4 bases between them. CDR3 length equals 13 residues. Germline loops: CDR1 DFQATT, CDR2 SNEGSKA (reference sequence). The CDR3 protein is CSARASGANVLTF. Here the CDR3 DNA reads TGCAGTGCTAGGGCGTCTGGGGCCAACGTCCTGACTTTC.

This chain joins TRBV7-2 and TRBJ2-2; the D gene is possibly TRBD2 (7 bases). V was clipped by 5 bases and J by 7 bases, with 20 bases between them. Germline CDR1 is SGHTA and CDR2 is FQGNSA. The CDR3 contains 16 residues. CDR3 protein: CASSRFDRGAGGELFF. In DNA, the CDR3 is TGTGCCAGCAGCAGATTCGACCGGGGGGCCGGCGGGGAGCTGTTTTTT.

This sequence joins TRBV5-1 and TRBJ2-1; D might be TRBD2 (6 bases). V lost 4 bases to trimming and J lost 0 bases, with 17 bases between them. The V gene's germline CDR1 is SGHRS and CDR2 YFSETQ. The CDR3 is 17 amino acids. CDR3 region: CASSLNPRAGSYNEQFF. As DNA, the CDR3 is TGCGCCAGCAGCCTTAACCCCCGAGCGGGCTCCTACAATGAGCAGTTCTTC.

This clonotype was observed a few times. V is TRBV6-1 and J is TRBJ1-3, with D uncertain. Per germline, CDR1 MNHNS and CDR2 SASEGT. This CDR3 is built from 14 residues. V was trimmed by 6 bases and J by 1 base, leaving 10 bases between them. CDR3 DNA sequence: TGTGCCAGCAGACCGGGGAGGTCTGGAAACACCATATATTTT. Its translation: CASRPGRSGNTIYF.

This chain links TRBV4-3 with TRBJ2-7; D possibly corresponds to TRBD2 (5 bases). Trimming pared 4 bases from V and 0 bases from J, leaving 13 bases between. Germline assignment: CDR1 LGHNA and CDR2 YSLEER. CDR3 length: 15 amino acids. The CDR3 DNA is TGCGCCAGCAGCCGGACTTCTTCGGGCTCCTACGAGCAGTACTTC. It codes for CASSRTSSGSYEQYF.

This clonotype was counted a few times. V gene TRBV28 combines with J gene TRBJ2-3; 7 bases agree with TRBD1. The CDR3 runs to 14 residues. The trim removed 2 bases at V and 5 bases at J, leaving 4 bases unmatched. The germline CDR1 and CDR2 sequences are MDHEN and SYDVKM. The CDR3 loop is CASSLDRVGDTQYF. CDR3 coding DNA: TGTGCCAGCAGTTTAGACAGGGTGGGAGATACGCAGTATTTT.

The genes are TRBV29-1 and TRBJ2-3; 7 bases are shared with TRBD1. Germline CDR1 reads SQVTM; CDR2 reads ANQGSEA. This CDR3 contains 13 residues. The ends lost 7 bases at V and 6 bases at J; junction bases unmatched: 10. DNA for the CDR3: TGCAGCGCTTCGGGACAGTCGGCCGATACGCAGTATTTT. Protein: CSASGQSADTQYF.

This clonotype was detected ten times or more. The rearrangement uses TRBV3-1 and TRBJ2-7, with no clear D. The CDR3 sequence is 15 residues long. V lost 0 bases and J 3 bases, leaving 12 bases between the germline ends. Germline V gene data show CDR1 as LGHDT and CDR2 as YNNKEL (reference sequence). The CDR3 loop is CASSQESVLHYEQYF. The DNA for the CDR3 is TGTGCCAGCAGCCAAGAGTCGGTTCTTCACTACGAGCAGTACTTC.

This chain links TRBV10-3 with TRBJ2-1; 11 positions match TRBD2. Germline V CDR1 and CDR2: ENHRY, SYGVKD. The CDR3 runs to 14 residues. The V and J ends lost 4 bases and 14 bases, in that order; junction bases with no gene match: 10. For the CDR3, the DNA is TGTGCCATCAGTGGAACTAGCGGGAGAACGAGTAAGTTCTTC. It translates to CAISGTSGRTSKFF.

This clonotype came up many times. This chain joins TRBV10-3 and TRBJ2-7; D perhaps matches TRBD2 (6 bases). The CDR3 runs 13 residues. Trimming took off 5 bases at V and 7 bases at J, with 15 bases between the two ends. Germline V gives CDR1 ENHRY, CDR2 SYGVKD. The CDR3 protein is CAISSYGGWEQYF. The CDR3 nucleotides are TGTGCCATCAGTAGTTACGGGGGTTGGGAGCAGTACTTC.

This clonotype was found a few times. A read error may account for a junction end that differs from germline. V is TRBV29-1 and J is TRBJ2-1; no definite D call. CDR3 length equals 13 residues. Germline-derived CDR1 and CDR2 are SQVTM and ANQGSEA. CDR3 DNA: TGCAGCTTTGACGTACAGCCGTGGGGTGAGCAGTTCTTC. Translation gives CSFDVQPWGEQFF.

This rearrangement joins TRBV5-1 to TRBJ2-1; 9 bases match TRBD2. Trimming took 0 bases from V and 5 from J; bases not matched to a gene: 6. Germline CDR1 reads SGHRS; CDR2 reads YFSETQ. The CDR3 runs 16 residues. CDR3 DNA sequence: TGCGCCAGCAGCTTGGCCGGGACTAGCCTGAACAATGAGCAGTTCTTC. It translates to CASSLAGTSLNNEQFF.

V is TRBV5-1 and J is TRBJ1-2; D might be TRBD1 (6 bases). The V end was cut by 7 bases, the J end by 8 bases, with 18 bases between. CDR3 size: 13 residues. The germline CDR1 and CDR2 sequences are SGHRS and YFSETQ. CDR3 coding DNA: TGCGCCAGCCGTCGACAGGAGGTCGAAGGCTACACCTTC. Its protein is CASRRQEVEGYTF. Variable domain in full (rest from reference TRBV5-1 and TRBJ1-2): KAGVTQTPRYLIKTRGQQVTLSCSPISGHRSVSWYQQTPGQGLQFLFEYFSETQRNKGNFPGRFSGRQFSNSRSEMNVSTLELGDSALYLCASRRQEVEGYTFGSGTRLTVV.

This clonotype has more than one count but fewer than ten. CDR3 nucleotides: TGCGCCAGCAGCTTGGTTCGGTTCCCTGGGGCCAACGTCCTGACTTTC. This translates into CASSLVRFPGANVLTF. The J gene is TRBJ2-6, the V gene TRBV5-1, with D unclear. CDR1 SGHRS and CDR2 YFSETQ come from the germline V gene. The CDR3 runs 16 residues. V lost 0 bases, J lost 2 bases, and 9 bases lay in between.

The table lists this clonotype with a few counts. The CDR3 reads CASSPPADGYTF. In DNA form, the CDR3 reads TGTGCCAGCAGCCCCCCCGCGGACGGCTACACCTTC. The chain uses TRBV11-2 and TRBJ1-2; D not certain. The V and J ends lost 5 bases and 8 bases respectively, with 12 bases between them. The CDR3 spans 12 residues. The germline V gene has CDR1 SGHAT and CDR2 FQNNGV.

The sample holds a few counts of this clonotype. The V gene is TRBV29-1, the J gene TRBJ2-7, with 10 bases aligning to TRBD1. Germline CDR1 and CDR2: SQVTM and ANQGSEA. This CDR3 contains 16 residues. V lost 6 bases to trimming and J lost 0 bases; unmatched junction nucleotides: 11. In DNA, the CDR3 is TGCAGCGTAGTCCGGGACAGGGGCTGGAGCTCCTACGAGCAGTACTTC. Encoded protein: CSVVRDRGWSSYEQYF.

This clonotype was counted a few times. V gene TRBV6-5 combines with J gene TRBJ1-6; TRBD1 aligns across 7 bases. This CDR3 comprises 16 residues. J gave up 7 bases and V 0 bases, and 6 bases lay outside the gene matches. Germline V gene data show CDR1 as MNHEY and CDR2 as SVGAGI. CDR3 region: CASSYSSDRRNSPLHF. As DNA, the CDR3 is TGTGCCAGCAGTTACTCGTCGGACAGGCGGAATTCACCCCTCCACTTT.

The chain is built from TRBV29-1 and TRBJ2-5, with 9 bases matching TRBD1. The germline V gene encodes CDR1 SQVTM and CDR2 ANQGSEA. The length of the CDR3 is 13 residues. The ends lost 4 bases at V and 5 bases at J; junction bases unmatched: 5. CDR3 DNA sequence: TGCAGCGTTGTCACAGGGGGCTGGGAGACCCAGTACTTC. Protein: CSVVTGGWETQYF.

This chain connects TRBV7-9 to TRBJ2-1; D may be TRBD1 or TRBD2 (6 bases each). The germline CDR1 and CDR2 sequences are SEHNR and FQNEAQ (reference sequence). The CDR3 runs 16 residues. V dropped 1 base and J dropped 2 bases, with 12 bases sitting between them. The CDR3 sequence: CASSLESGATYNEQFF. In DNA form, the CDR3 reads TGTGCCAGCAGCTTAGAGTCGGGGGCAACCTACAATGAGCAGTTCTTC.

Of note for this clonotype: The CDR3 does not end in the conserved phenylalanine or tryptophan, so this is likely a read error. This chain links TRBV6-1 with TRBJ2-4; tentatively, D is TRBD1 (6 bases). Germline CDR1 and CDR2: MNHNS and SASEGT. The length of the CDR3 is 15 residues. Trimming removed 8 bases at V and 0 bases at J, with 14 bases between. The CDR3 DNA sequence: TGTGCCAGCGGGGGCAGGAAACTAGCCAAAAACATTCAGTACATC. It codes for CASGGRKLAKNIQYI.

This sequence joins TRBV10-3 and TRBJ2-1; 8 bases match TRBD2. CDR3 length: 16 residues. J lost 7 bases, V lost 7 bases, and 15 bases had no gene match. Germline CDR1 and CDR2: ENHRY and SYGVKD. CDR3 in amino acids: CAIMPQSGSGRNEQFF. The CDR3 DNA reads TGTGCCATCATGCCGCAGAGCGGGAGCGGTAGGAATGAGCAGTTCTTC.